This entry lists 9 T cell receptor beta chains sequenced from one sample in a study of Graves' ophthalmopathy and Graves' hyperthyroidism. Amplification targeted the TCR beta CDR3 regions, with RNA transcripts as the source material. Investigators did first-round RT-PCR with HTBI primers, then second-round multiplex PCR. Using its own MiXCR run on the multiplex PCR reads, TCRdb lists one record per CDR3 protein. This table has roughly 380,000 distinct CDR3 sequences, over 15% appearing once. The source material was peripheral blood. These TCRs come from a young woman with stable Graves' hyperthyroidism.

This clonotype has ten or more counts. The chain recombines TRBV6-1 with TRBJ1-2, with 7 bases aligning to TRBD1. The CDR3 consists of 13 residues. V shed 7 bases and J 6 bases; nucleotides not matched to a gene: 8. CDR1 and CDR2 (germline): MNHNS, SASEGT. CDR3 in amino acids: CASKNPGTDGYTF. CDR3 sequence (DNA): TGTGCCAGCAAGAACCCCGGGACAGATGGCTACACCTTC.

This clonotype has at least ten counts. The chain links TRBV2 to TRBJ2-5; 10 nucleotides agree with TRBD2. The CDR3 has 14 amino acids. Germline lookup yields CDR1 SNHLY and CDR2 FYNNEI. The V segment lost 8 bases and the J segment 7 bases; nucleotides outside the gene matches: 10. The CDR3 protein is CASGLAGAGGTQYF. In DNA form, the CDR3 reads TGTGCCAGCGGGCTAGCGGGGGCCGGCGGGACCCAGTACTTC. Combining the CDR3 with reference TRBV2 and TRBJ2-5 gives the whole variable domain EPEVTQTPSHQVTQMGQEVILRCVPISNHLYFYWYRQILGQKVEFLVSFYNNEISEKSEIFDDQFSVERPDGSNFTLKIRSTKLEDSAMYFCASGLAGAGGTQYFGPGTRLLVL.

This clonotype was found many times. Without the conserved terminal phenylalanine or tryptophan, this CDR3 likely stems from a read error. The limits of the CDR3 on the DNA are not certain, so only TCRdb's listed CDR3 is given. The V gene is TRBV6-9, the J gene TRBJ2-4; the D segment call TRBD2 is taken from the table without a DNA check. CDR1 is MNHGY, CDR2 SVAAGI, per germline. Both ends counted, the CDR3 spans 11 residues. CDR3 sequence reads: CASSPSPTVYL.

Comment on this clonotype: This may come from a read error, since a much larger clone is one base off. This sequence joins TRBV7-8 and TRBJ2-7; maybe TRBD1 (5 bases). CDR1 is SGHVS and CDR2 is FQNEAQ in the germline V gene. There are 14 residues in the CDR3. The DNA for the CDR3 is TGTGCCAGCAGCTTAGGCAGGGAAAAGTACGGGCAGTACTTC. It codes for CASSLGREKYGQYF.

This clonotype was found many times. The chain joins TRBV10-3 to TRBJ1-5, with no clear D. Germline lookup yields CDR1 ENHRY and CDR2 SYGVKD. CDR3 length: 15 residues. V lost 0 bases and J 0 bases, leaving 6 bases between the germline ends. The CDR3, as DNA: TGTGCCATCAGTGAGTCTCGGGCTAGCAATCAGCCCCAGCATTTT. This sequence encodes CAISESRASNQPQHF.

This clonotype was recorded many times. This chain connects TRBV2 to TRBJ1-6; TRBD1 is a possible D gene (6 bases). The CDR3 extends over 17 amino acids. V shed 0 bases and J shed 1 base, with 10 bases lying between them. Germline lookup yields CDR1 SNHLY and CDR2 FYNNEI. This CDR3 reads CASSEALQGSYNSPLHF. The CDR3 coding sequence is TGTGCCAGCAGTGAAGCGCTTCAGGGGTCCTATAATTCACCCCTCCACTTT.

This clonotype was observed many times. At one end, the junction sequence differs from germline, possibly due to a read error. This sequence joins TRBV7-2 and TRBJ2-7; D possibly corresponds to TRBD1 (6 bases). The germline CDR1 and CDR2 sequences are SGHTA and FQGNSA. There are 15 residues in the CDR3. Here the CDR3 DNA reads TGTGCCAGCAGCCCGCCAGGACAGAACTACTACGGGCAGTACTTC. Protein product: CASSPPGQNYYGQYF.

This clonotype was observed many times. The gene calls are TRBV12-3 or TRBV12-4 and TRBJ1-6; D ambiguous. V was trimmed by 6 bases and J by 0 bases, leaving 12 bases between them. The CDR3 sequence is 16 residues long. The CDR3 DNA is TGTGCCAGCAGAGGTGGTTCGGGCTCCTATAATTCACCCCTCCACTTT. Protein product: CASRGGSGSYNSPLHF.

In this sample, this clonotype turned up many times. This chain joins TRBV6-1 and TRBJ2-7; weak D call: TRBD1 (5 bases). The V end lost 7 bases, the J end lost 1 base, and 14 bases lay between the germline ends. The CDR3 runs 14 residues. Germline-derived CDR1 and CDR2 are MNHNS and SASEGT. CDR3 DNA sequence: TGTGCCAGCAAAGACAACAGGAGATCCTACGAGCAGTACTTC. Translating it yields CASKDNRRSYEQYF.